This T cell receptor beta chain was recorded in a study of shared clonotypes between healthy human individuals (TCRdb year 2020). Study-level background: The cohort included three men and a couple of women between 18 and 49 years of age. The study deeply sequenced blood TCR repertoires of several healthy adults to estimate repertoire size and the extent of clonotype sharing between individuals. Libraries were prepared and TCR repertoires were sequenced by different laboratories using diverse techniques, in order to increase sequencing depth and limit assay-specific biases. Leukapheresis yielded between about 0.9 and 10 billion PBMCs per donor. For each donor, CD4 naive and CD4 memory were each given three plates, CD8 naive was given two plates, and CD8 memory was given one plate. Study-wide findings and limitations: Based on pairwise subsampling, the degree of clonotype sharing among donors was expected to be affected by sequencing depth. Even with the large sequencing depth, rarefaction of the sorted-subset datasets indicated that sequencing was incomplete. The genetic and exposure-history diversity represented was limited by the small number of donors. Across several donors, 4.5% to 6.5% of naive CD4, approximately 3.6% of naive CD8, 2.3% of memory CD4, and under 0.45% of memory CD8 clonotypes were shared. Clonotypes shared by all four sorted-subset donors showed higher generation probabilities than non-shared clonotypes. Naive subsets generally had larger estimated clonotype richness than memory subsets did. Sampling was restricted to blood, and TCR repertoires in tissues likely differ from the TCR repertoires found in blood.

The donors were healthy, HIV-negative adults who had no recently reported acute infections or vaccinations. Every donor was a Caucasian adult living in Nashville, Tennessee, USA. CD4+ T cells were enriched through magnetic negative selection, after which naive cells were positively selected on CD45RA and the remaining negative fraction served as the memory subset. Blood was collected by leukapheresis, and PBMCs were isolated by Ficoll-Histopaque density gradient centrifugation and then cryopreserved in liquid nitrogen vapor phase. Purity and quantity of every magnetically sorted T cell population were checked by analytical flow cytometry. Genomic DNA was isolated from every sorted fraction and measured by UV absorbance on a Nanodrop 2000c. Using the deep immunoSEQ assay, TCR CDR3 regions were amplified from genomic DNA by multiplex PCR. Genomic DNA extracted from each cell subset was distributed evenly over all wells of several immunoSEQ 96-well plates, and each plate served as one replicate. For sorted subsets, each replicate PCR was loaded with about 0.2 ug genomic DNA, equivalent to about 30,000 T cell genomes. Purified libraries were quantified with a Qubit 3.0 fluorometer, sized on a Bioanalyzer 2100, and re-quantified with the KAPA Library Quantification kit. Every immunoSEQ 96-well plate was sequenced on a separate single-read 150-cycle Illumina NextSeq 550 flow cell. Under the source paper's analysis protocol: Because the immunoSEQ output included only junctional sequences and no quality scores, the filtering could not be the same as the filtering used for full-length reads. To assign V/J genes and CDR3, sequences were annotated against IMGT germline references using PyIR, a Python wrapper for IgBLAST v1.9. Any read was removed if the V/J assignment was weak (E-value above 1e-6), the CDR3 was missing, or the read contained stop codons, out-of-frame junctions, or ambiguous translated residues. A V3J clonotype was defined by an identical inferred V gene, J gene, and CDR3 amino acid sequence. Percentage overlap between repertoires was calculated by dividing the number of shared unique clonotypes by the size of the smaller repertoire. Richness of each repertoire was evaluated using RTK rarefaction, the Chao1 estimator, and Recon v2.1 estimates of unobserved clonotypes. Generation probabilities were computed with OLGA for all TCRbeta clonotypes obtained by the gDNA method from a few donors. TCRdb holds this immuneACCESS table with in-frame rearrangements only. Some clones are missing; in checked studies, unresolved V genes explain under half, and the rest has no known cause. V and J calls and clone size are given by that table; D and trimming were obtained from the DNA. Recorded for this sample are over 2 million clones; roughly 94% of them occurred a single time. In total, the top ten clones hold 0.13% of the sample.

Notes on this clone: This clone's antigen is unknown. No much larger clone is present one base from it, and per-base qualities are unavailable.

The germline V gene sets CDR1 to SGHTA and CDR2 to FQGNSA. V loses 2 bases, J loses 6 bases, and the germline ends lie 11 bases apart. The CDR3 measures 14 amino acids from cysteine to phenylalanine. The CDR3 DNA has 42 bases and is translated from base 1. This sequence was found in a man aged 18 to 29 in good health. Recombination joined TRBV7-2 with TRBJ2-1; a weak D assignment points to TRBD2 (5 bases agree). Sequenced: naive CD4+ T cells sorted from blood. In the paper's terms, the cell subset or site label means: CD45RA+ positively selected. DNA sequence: TGTGCCAGCAGCTTATCCGAGGCGGGCAATGAGCAGTTCTTC. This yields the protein CASSLSEAGNEQFF.